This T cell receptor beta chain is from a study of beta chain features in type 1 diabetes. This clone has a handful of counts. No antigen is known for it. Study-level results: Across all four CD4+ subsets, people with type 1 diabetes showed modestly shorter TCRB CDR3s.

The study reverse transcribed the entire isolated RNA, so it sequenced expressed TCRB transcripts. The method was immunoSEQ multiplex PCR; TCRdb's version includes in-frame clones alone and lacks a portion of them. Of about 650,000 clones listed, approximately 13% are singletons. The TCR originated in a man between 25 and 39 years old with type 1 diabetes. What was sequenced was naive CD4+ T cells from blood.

The CDR3 coding sequence is TGTGCCAGCAGCCCACAGGGGACAGGCGAAAAACTGTTTTTT. Encoded protein: CASSPQGTGEKLFF. The chain carries TRBV11-3 and TRBJ1-4; 8 bases match TRBD1. The germline CDR1 and CDR2 sequences are SGHNT and YENEEA. This CDR3 contains 14 residues. Unmatched junction bases numbered 7, after V lost 5 bases and J lost 8 bases.